A single sample is the source of the 15 T cell receptor beta chains below, sequenced in a study of blood T cell repertoires in COVID-19. Method: immunoSEQ multiplex PCR; TCRdb's copy keeps in-frame clones and lacks some. The repertoire holds about 150,000 clones, with about 89% as singletons. Sequencing input: peripheral blood. The receptors stem from a man older than 75 with acute or convalescent COVID-19.

Concerning this clone itself: Different DNA sequences within this sample yield the same CDR3. The chain carries TRBV11-2 and TRBJ1-1, with no clear D. Germline lookup yields CDR1 SGHAT and CDR2 FQNNGV. Trimming cost V 1 base and J 2 bases, with 5 bases left between them. The CDR3 totals 13 residues. CDR3 in DNA: TGTGCCAGCAGCTTAGCGAGTAACACTGAAGCTTTCTTT. Translated: CASSLASNTEAFF.

V gene TRBV5-1 combines with J gene TRBJ2-1, with 16 bases matching TRBD2. With 4 bases clipped from V and 9 bases from J, the junction kept 10 bases outside the gene matches. CDR3 size: 17 residues. Germline loops: CDR1 SGHRS, CDR2 YFSETQ. DNA of the CDR3: TGCGCCAGCAGCCCCACCCCCGGGACTAGCGGGAGGGGTGAGCAGTTCTTC. Translation gives CASSPTPGTSGRGEQFF.

The J gene is TRBJ1-1, the V gene TRBV9, with D tentatively TRBD1 (6 bases). The CDR3 has 15 residues. In germline, CDR1 is SGDLS, CDR2 YYNGEE. Trimming stripped 0 bases from V and 6 bases from J, with 15 bases between. CDR3 amino acids: CASSVEGGVIAEAFF. CDR3 DNA sequence: TGTGCCAGCAGCGTAGAAGGGGGGGTTATCGCTGAAGCTTTCTTT.

The chain employs TRBV19 and TRBJ2-1; tentatively, D is TRBD2 (5 bases). Germline lookup yields CDR1 LNHDA and CDR2 SQIVND (reference sequence). V was pared by 7 bases and J by 4 bases, with 14 bases between. The length of the CDR3 is 14 residues. The CDR3 coding sequence is TGTGCCAGTACGGCGGGCCTCTTATACAATGAGCAGTTCTTC. Its translation is CASTAGLLYNEQFF.

V and J are TRBV11-2 and TRBJ2-2, with a possible D match to TRBD1 (6 bases). V lost 0 bases and J lost 3, with 20 bases in between. This CDR3 spans 19 amino acids. Germline V gene lookup returns CDR1 SGHAT and CDR2 FQNNGV. The chain's CDR3 is CASSLDPGLVQGYTGELFF. The CDR3 coding sequence is TGTGCCAGCAGCTTAGATCCCGGACTCGTCCAGGGGTACACCGGGGAGCTGTTTTTT.

The rearrangement links TRBV4-2 to TRBJ2-1; 7 bases map to TRBD1. This CDR3 has 15 residues. V dropped 0 bases and J dropped 6; count of bases not matched to a gene: 5. Germline CDR1 LGHNA, CDR2 YNFKEQ. CDR3 loop: CASSQEGTAGNEQFF. The CDR3 DNA reads as TGTGCCAGCAGCCAAGAGGGGACAGCCGGCAATGAGCAGTTCTTC.

This chain joins TRBV6-5 and TRBJ2-5; D perhaps matches TRBD2 (6 bases). The CDR3 sequence is 11 residues long. Germline V lookup: CDR1 MNHEY, CDR2 SVGAGI. V lost 7 bases and J lost 7, with 10 bases in between. CDR3 amino acids: CASNKLATQYF. The DNA of the CDR3 is TGTGCCAGCAATAAACTAGCGACCCAGTACTTC.

The chain employs TRBV9 and TRBJ1-6; D is unclear. CDR1 SGDLS and CDR2 YYNGEE come from the germline V gene. The CDR3 sequence is 16 residues long. V was trimmed by 4 bases and J by 4 bases, leaving 15 bases between them. The DNA of the CDR3 is TGTGCCAGCAGCCCCGGGCGGGCCGGGTATAATTCACCCCTCCACTTT. Its protein is CASSPGRAGYNSPLHF.

This chain links TRBV19 with TRBJ1-1; D is ambiguous. Trimming shortened V by 3 bases and J by 1 base, and 9 bases separated the two germline ends. Germline CDR1 reads LNHDA; CDR2 reads SQIVND (reference sequence). The length of the CDR3 is 14 residues. The CDR3: CASSMLWPNTEAFF. CDR3 in DNA: TGTGCCAGTAGTATGCTCTGGCCGAACACTGAAGCTTTCTTT. Looking up the rest from reference TRBV19 and TRBJ1-1 gives the full variable domain: DGGITQSPKYLFRKEGQNVTLSCEQNLNHDAMYWYRQDPGQGLRLIYYSQIVNDFQKGDIAEGYSVSREKKESFPLTVTSAQKNPTAFYLCASSMLWPNTEAFFGQGTRLTVV.

This clone was picked up a small number of times. An end of the junction does not agree with germline; a read error may underlie this. V usage is TRBV6-5 and J usage is TRBJ2-7; 9 bases fit TRBD1. The CDR3 extends over 16 amino acids. CDR1 is MNHEY and CDR2 is SVGAGI in the germline V gene. This CDR3 reads CASNYLGTGNAYEQYF. Written as DNA, the CDR3 is TGTGCCAGCAATTACTTAGGGACAGGGAATGCCTACGAGCAGTACTTC.

The chain combines TRBV27 with TRBJ2-3, with D unresolved. Germline CDR1 and CDR2: MNHEY and SMNVEV (reference sequence). The V end lost 7 bases, the J end lost 1 base, and 9 bases lay between the germline ends. This CDR3 comprises 13 residues. The CDR3 loop reads CASIRSGTDTQYF. The CDR3 bases are TGTGCCAGCATCAGGTCGGGCACAGATACGCAGTATTTT.

The chain is built from TRBV6-1 and TRBJ1-5, with D possibly being TRBD1 (6 bases). Between the trimmed V and J ends, which lost 1 base and 3 bases, there was a span of 13 bases. Germline V gene data show CDR1 as MNHNS and CDR2 as SASEGT. The CDR3 length is 16 residues. This chain's CDR3 is CASSEVGAGDNQPQHF. CDR3 coding DNA: TGTGCCAGCAGTGAAGTGGGGGCAGGGGACAATCAGCCCCAGCATTTT.

V and J are TRBV6-5 and TRBJ2-1; 12 bases agree with TRBD2. Germline CDR1 MNHEY, CDR2 SVGAGI. The CDR3 contains 14 residues. V lost 5 bases to trimming and J lost 10 bases; unmatched junction nucleotides: 6. CDR3 in DNA: TGTGCCAGCAGTCGACTAGCGGGAGCGCGAGAGCAGTTCTTC. This encodes CASSRLAGAREQFF.

This rearrangement joins TRBV29-1 to TRBJ2-5, with D possibly TRBD2 on 6 matching bases. The CDR3 covers 13 residues. The V gene lost 3 bases and the J gene lost 5 bases, with 13 bases spanning the gap. The germline V gene has CDR1 SQVTM and CDR2 ANQGSEA. CDR3: CSVESEGWETQYF. The CDR3, as DNA: TGCAGCGTTGAGTCGGAGGGGTGGGAGACCCAGTACTTC.

The chain couples TRBV6-5 to TRBJ2-5; 10 nucleotides align to TRBD1. Trimming at V came to 8 bases and at J to 4 bases, leaving 7 bases not matched to a gene. The CDR3 spans 14 residues. The V gene's germline CDR1 is MNHEY and CDR2 SVGAGI. In nucleotides, the CDR3 is TGTGCCAGCCGGGACAGGGGTCATGGAGAGACCCAGTACTTC. Its protein product is CASRDRGHGETQYF.